A selection of T cell receptor beta chains follows, all from one sample in a study of PD-L1 blockade in urothelial cancer. The assay was immunoSEQ multiplex PCR, and TCRdb's table has in-frame clones only and misses some. The data show tens of thousands of clones, over 65% seen once. Specimen: PBMCs, collected around atezolizumab (anti-PD-L1) treatment. The receptor source for this set is a man between 65 and 85 years old with urothelial cancer. The CDR3 runs from the conserved cysteine through the conserved F or W. A D gene is named only where the DNA matches it firmly. Size is omitted from some rows. Given values are once, few, many or a class for expanded clones.

TRBD2 . TRBJ2-3 TRBV11-1 CASSSRGTRVASDTQYF TGTGCCAGCAGCTCGCGAGGGACTAGAGTAGCGTCAGATACGCAGTATTTT
. . TRBJ1-3 TRBV14 CASSQEPTGLKWNTIYF TGTGCCAGCAGCCAAGAACCGACAGGCTTAAAGTGGAACACCATATATTTT
TRBD1 few TRBJ1-5 TRBV19 CASNWDRGGSQPQHF TGTGCCAGTAACTGGGACAGGGGCGGGAGTCAGCCCCAGCATTTT
. . TRBJ1-2 TRBV13 CAGGEYYGYTF TGTGCCGGGGGGGAGTACTATGGCTACACCTTC
. . TRBJ2-2 TRBV19 CASTPTGTSTGELFF TGTGCCAGTACTCCTACGGGGACATCGACCGGGGAGCTGTTTTTT
TRBD1 . TRBJ1-1 TRBV27 CASSLGTGLSTEAFF TGTGCCAGCAGTTTAGGGACAGGCTTGAGCACTGAAGCTTTCTTT
TRBD1 . TRBJ2-2 TRBV28 CASTAWSGQSTNTGELFF TGTGCCAGCACCGCGTGGTCGGGACAGTCCACGAACACCGGGGAGCTGTTTTTT
TRBD2 . TRBJ2-3 TRBV27 CASSYRTSGSWDTDTQYF TGTGCCAGCAGTTATCGGACTAGCGGGAGCTGGGACACAGATACGCAGTATTTT
TRBD2 . TRBJ2-7 TRBV2 CASSGVGREGTYEQYF TGTGCCAGCAGTGGTGTTGGGCGGGAGGGTACCTACGAGCAGTACTTC
. . TRBJ2-3 TRBV18 CASSPSLSGRGTDTQYF TGTGCCAGCTCACCAAGTCTGAGCGGGCGAGGCACAGATACGCAGTATTTT
TRBD1 . TRBJ2-2 TRBV7-6 CASSFGQDGGELFF TGTGCCAGCAGCTTCGGACAGGACGGCGGGGAGCTGTTTTTT
. . TRBJ2-1 TRBV4-3 CASSQSRGSENEQFF TGCGCCAGCAGCCAGAGTAGAGGGAGTGAGAATGAGCAGTTCTTC
. once TRBJ2-5 TRBV6-5 CASSYFAAGGRETQYF TGTGCCAGCAGTTATTTCGCTGCGGGCGGTCGGGAGACCCAGTACTTC
TRBD2 once TRBJ2-3 TRBV28 CASSLTSGTTFTQYF TGTGCCAGCAGTTTGACTAGCGGGACCACGTTTACGCAGTATTTT
. . TRBJ1-5 TRBV28 CASSDRGGQNQPQHF TGTGCCAGCAGTGACCGAGGTGGTCAGAATCAGCCCCAGCATTTT
. . TRBJ2-3 TRBV7-3 CASAEESTQYF TGTGCCAGCGCAGAGGAGAGTACGCAGTATTTT
. few TRBJ1-5 TRBV15 CATSPEYRLLQHF TGTGCCACCAGCCCCGAGTACCGATTGCTCCAGCATTTT
TRBD2 . TRBJ2-1 TRBV19 CASSSSSGTPNEQFF TGTGCCAGTAGTTCGTCTAGCGGGACCCCCAATGAGCAGTTCTTC
. . TRBJ1-1 TRBV4-3 CASSRDTGSTEAFF TGCGCCAGCAGCCGAGATACGGGGAGCACTGAAGCTTTCTTT
. . TRBJ1-6 TRBV9 CASSEWGQESGALHF TGTGCCAGCAGCGAGTGGGGGCAGGAAAGTGGGGCCCTCCACTTT
TRBD2 . TRBJ2-3 TRBV4-1 CASSQVLAGTDTQYF TGCGCCAGCAGCCAAGTACTAGCGGGAACAGATACGCAGTATTTT
TRBD1 . TRBJ1-3 TRBV19 CASSIGQGARGNTIYF TGTGCCAGTAGTATAGGACAGGGGGCGCGAGGAAACACCATATATTTT
. . TRBJ1-1 TRBV4-1 CASSQYTVNTEAFF TGCGCCAGCAGCCAATATACAGTGAACACTGAAGCTTTCTTT
TRBD2 . TRBJ2-1 TRBV5-6 CASSRTSGSYEQFF TGTGCCAGCAGCCGGACTAGCGGGAGTTATGAGCAGTTCTTC
. few TRBJ1-1 TRBV5-6 CASSLGGNTEAFF TGTGCCAGCAGCCTGGGAGGGAACACTGAAGCTTTCTTT
. . TRBJ1-3 TRBV5-1 CASRTSTTGFGGNTIYF TGCGCCAGCAGGACGTCCACCACAGGGTTTGGTGGAAACACCATATATTTT
. few TRBJ2-7 TRBV6-5 CASSYGGSEQYF TGTGCCAGCAGTTACGGGGGGTCCGAGCAGTACTTC
TRBD1 . TRBJ2-2 TRBV11-2 CASSSYRGNTGELFF TGTGCCAGCAGCTCTTACAGGGGGAACACCGGGGAGCTGTTTTTT
TRBD2 . TRBJ2-5 TRBV7-9 CASSYRLAGSGETQYF TGTGCCAGCAGCTACCGGCTAGCGGGCTCCGGGGAGACCCAGTACTTC
TRBD2 . TRBJ2-7 TRBV13 CASSPLAGGAYEQYF TGTGCCAGCAGCCCCTTAGCGGGAGGGGCCTACGAGCAGTACTTC
. . TRBJ2-2 TRBV18 CASSTRNGGELFF TGTGCCAGCTCAACTAGAAACGGCGGGGAGCTGTTTTTT
. . TRBJ2-1 TRBV4-1 CASSRELGDEQFF TGCGCCAGCAGCCGGGAGCTAGGTGATGAGCAGTTCTTC
TRBD1 . TRBJ1-2 TRBV7-2 CASSLATGGNYGYTF TGTGCCAGCAGCTTAGCTACAGGGGGCAACTATGGCTACACCTTC
. . TRBJ1-1 TRBV27 CASTLSGRGTTEAFF TGTGCCAGCACTTTAAGCGGGAGGGGCACCACTGAAGCTTTCTTT
TRBD1 . TRBJ2-5 TRBV6-6 CASRAGQGVLETQYF TGTGCCAGCAGAGCGGGACAGGGTGTGTTGGAGACCCAGTACTTC
TRBD2 . TRBJ2-7 TRBV10-3 CAISDLAGHEQYF TGTGCCATCAGTGACCTAGCGGGCCACGAGCAGTACTTC
TRBD1 . TRBJ1-4 TRBV5-1 CASSAGQELEKLFF TGCGCCAGCAGCGCAGGACAGGAGTTGGAAAAACTGTTTTTT
TRBD1 . TRBJ1-1 TRBV7-9 CASSHTGGAFF TGTGCCAGCAGCCATACAGGGGGAGCTTTCTTT
TRBD1 once TRBJ2-3 TRBV7-2 CASSFFRTGGADTQYF TGTGCCAGCAGCTTTTTCAGGACAGGGGGCGCAGATACGCAGTATTTT
. . TRBJ2-3 TRBV5-1 CASSLSAGTDTQYF TGCGCCAGCAGCTTATCGGCGGGCACAGATACGCAGTATTTT
. once TRBJ2-2 TRBV15 CATSRDRTAAGELFF TGTGCCACCAGCAGAGATAGGACTGCGGCGGGGGAGCTGTTTTTT
. . TRBJ2-2 TRBV6-6 CASSYEAPLLAGELFF TGTGCCAGCAGTTACGAGGCCCCCCTCTTGGCGGGGGAGCTGTTTTTT
. . TRBJ2-2 TRBV27 CASRGLSNTGELFF TGTGCCAGCAGAGGACTATCCAACACCGGGGAGCTGTTTTTT
. . TRBJ2-2 TRBV29-1 CSALQGGWNGELFF TGCAGCGCTCTCCAGGGGGGTTGGAACGGGGAGCTGTTTTTT
. . TRBJ2-3 TRBV11-3 CASSSRLARSTDTQYF TGTGCCAGCAGCTCCCGCCTAGCGAGGAGCACAGATACGCAGTATTTT
. few TRBJ2-5 TRBV15 CATSRGAETQYF TGTGCCACCAGCAGAGGAGCAGAGACCCAGTACTTC
TRBD2 few TRBJ2-1 TRBV19 CASVRAGGRQYNEQFF TGTGCCAGTGTCAGAGCGGGCGGGAGGCAGTACAATGAGCAGTTCTTC
TRBD2 . TRBJ2-1 TRBV5-1 CASSLAASGTNEQFF TGCGCCAGCAGCTTGGCCGCTAGCGGGACCAATGAGCAGTTCTTC